This is a list of T cell receptor beta chains from one sample in a study of blood T cell repertoires in COVID-19. The data were produced by immunoSEQ multiplex PCR, yet TCRdb's version contains in-frame clones alone and is incomplete. The sample has 49,000 or so clones; approximately 83% are singletons. The sequenced sample was peripheral blood. These receptors all come from a woman older than 75 with COVID-19, enrolled during active disease. The CDR3 runs from the conserved cysteine through the conserved F or W. Fields, in order: J gene, clone size, V gene, D gene, CDR3 protein, CDR3 DNA. The D gene is left open where the match is weak. Expanded clones are given a class, and other clones once, few, many or no size at all.

TRBJ1-2,.,TRBV6-5,.,CASTPWQDYGYTF,TGTGCCAGCACCCCGTGGCAGGACTATGGCTACACCTTC
TRBJ1-1,.,TRBV24-1,TRBD1,CATSDAGGSAEAFF,TGTGCCACCAGTGATGCAGGGGGCAGCGCTGAAGCTTTCTTT
TRBJ1-4,.,TRBV29-1,TRBD1,CSARGLNEKLFF,TGCAGCGCCAGGGGGCTCAATGAAAAACTGTTTTTT
TRBJ2-2,.,TRBV9,.,CASSATGRGTGELFF,TGTGCCAGCAGCGCGACAGGGCGGGGCACCGGGGAGCTGTTTTTT
TRBJ1-2,.,TRBV6-1,.,CASSEALSSPGGTF,TGTGCCAGCAGTGAAGCCCTATCCTCGCCCGGGGGAACCTTC
TRBJ1-1,.,TRBV4-1,.,CASSQTLTRGMNTEAFF,TGCGCCAGCAGCCAGACGTTAACGAGGGGGATGAACACTGAAGCTTTCTTT
TRBJ1-5,.,TRBV2,.,CASSGRLRGQPQHF,TGTGCCAGCAGTGGAAGACTTCGGGGTCAGCCCCAGCATTTT
TRBJ1-2,.,TRBV28,.,CAIRQVNYGYTF,TGTGCCATCAGACAGGTCAACTATGGCTACACCTTC
TRBJ1-1,.,TRBV7-2,.,CASSLGQGLITEAFF,TGTGCCAGCAGCTTAGGTCAGGGCCTAATCACTGAAGCTTTCTTT
TRBJ2-7,.,TRBV5-1,.,CASSTGILYEQYF,TGCGCCAGCAGCACCGGGATTTTATACGAGCAGTACTTC
TRBJ2-2,.,TRBV7-9,.,CASSLAGGADSTGELFF,TGTGCCAGCAGCTTAGCAGGTGGGGCGGACAGCACCGGGGAGCTGTTTTTT
TRBJ2-2,.,TRBV9,TRBD2,CASSVSSGRASTGELFF,TGTGCCAGCAGCGTTTCTAGCGGGAGGGCCTCGACCGGGGAGCTGTTTTTT
TRBJ2-3,.,TRBV7-9,TRBD2,CASSLERGSTDTQYF,TGTGCCAGCAGCTTAGAGCGGGGGAGCACAGATACGCAGTATTTT
TRBJ2-1,.,TRBV19,TRBD2,CASSVTSGVYNEQFF,TGTGCCAGTAGTGTGACTAGCGGGGTTTACAATGAGCAGTTCTTC
TRBJ2-3,.,TRBV4-3,TRBD2,CASSQDSGGAVTDTQYF,TGCGCCAGCAGCCAAGATAGCGGGGGGGCCGTCACAGATACGCAGTATTTT
TRBJ2-1,.,TRBV20-1,TRBD2,CSASKAGFYNEQFF,TGCAGTGCTAGTAAAGCGGGGTTCTACAATGAGCAGTTCTTC
TRBJ1-2,.,TRBV27,.,CASSSTQGLGYTF,TGTGCCAGCAGCAGTACACAGGGTCTTGGCTACACCTTC
TRBJ1-2,.,TRBV19,.,CASSKGAGSYGYTF,TGTGCCAGTAGCAAGGGAGCGGGCAGCTATGGCTACACCTTC
TRBJ1-2,.,TRBV4-3,.,CASSQDISGHSNYGYTF,TGCGCCAGCAGCCAAGATATTTCGGGACATTCTAACTATGGCTACACCTTC
TRBJ2-5,few,TRBV28,TRBD2,CASSPGLAGGETQYF,TGTGCCAGCAGCCCGGGACTAGCGGGAGGAGAGACCCAGTACTTC
TRBJ2-7,.,TRBV6-5,TRBD1,CASSYSEPGGYEQYF,TGTGCCAGCAGTTACTCGGAACCAGGGGGCTACGAGCAGTACTTC
TRBJ1-4,.,TRBV4-1,.,CASSQIGTLATNEKLFF,TGCGCCAGCAGCCAGATCGGGACATTAGCAACTAATGAAAAACTGTTTTTT
TRBJ2-1,.,TRBV9,TRBD2,CASSIVAGTPLF,TGTGCCAGCAGCATCGTAGCGGGTACCCCGCTCTTC
TRBJ1-5,.,TRBV7-2,TRBD1,CASSSSGTGSLQPQHF,TGTGCCAGCAGCTCGTCCGGGACAGGGTCACTTCAGCCCCAGCATTTT
TRBJ1-3,.,TRBV9,TRBD1,CASSAPGQPFGNTIYF,TGTGCCAGCAGCGCGCCGGGACAGCCCTTTGGAAACACCATATATTTT
TRBJ1-1,.,TRBV24-1,TRBD1,CATSDPGTGVTEAFF,TGTGCCACCAGTGACCCAGGGACAGGGGTCACTGAAGCTTTCTTT
TRBJ1-2,.,TRBV18,.,CASSIDRSDYGYTF,TGTGCCAGCTCCATCGACAGGAGTGACTATGGCTACACCTTC
TRBJ2-5,.,TRBV6-1,TRBD2,CASSVRSGEQQETQYF,TGTGCCAGCAGTGTAAGGAGCGGGGAGCAGCAAGAGACCCAGTACTTC
TRBJ2-5,.,TRBV15,.,CATSGDHGGAQETQYF,TGTGCCACCAGCGGGGATCATGGAGGGGCGCAAGAGACCCAGTACTTC
TRBJ2-1,.,TRBV7-8,.,CASSLGSGSYNEQFF,TGTGCCAGCAGCTTAGGGAGCGGGTCTTACAATGAGCAGTTCTTC